In its sample, the clone carrying this TCR beta chain was seen a few times. This sample is part of a study of response to subunit inactivated influenza vaccine. V trimming: 3 bases; J trimming: 3 bases; junction bases outside the gene matches: 8. Germline V gives CDR1 SGHKS, CDR2 YYEKEE (reference sequence). The CDR3 runs to 15 residues. A single record per CDR3 protein comes from TCRdb applying MiXCR to the RT-PCR reads. Of roughly 630,000 distinct CDR3 sequences in the sample, 12% to 15% were seen once. The sample was PBMCs from blood, taken about 14 days before vaccination. The rearrangement joins TRBV5-5 to TRBJ1-2, with 7 bases aligning to TRBD1. The sequence was obtained from a man in his fifties or sixties who received an inactivated influenza vaccine. The DNA of the CDR3 is TGTGCCAGCAGCTCCGGCCCTCAGGGGGACTATGGCTACACCTTC. Its translation is CASSSGPQGDYGYTF.